The next 17 T cell receptor beta chains were all read from a single sample in a study of T cell responses to AZD1222 COVID-19 vaccine. Assay used: immunoSEQ multiplex PCR; TCRdb lists only in-frame clones, some missing. The sample lists 100,000 to 150,000 clones, about 90% occurring once. The material was peripheral blood, obtained on day 0 of AZD1222 vaccination. The receptors originated from an adult in good health.

This chain links TRBV19 with TRBJ2-1, with D unresolved. CDR1 is LNHDA, CDR2 SQIVND, per germline (reference sequence). V lost 6 bases, J lost 4 bases, and 10 bases lay in between. The CDR3 length is 13 residues. The CDR3: CASRGSGYNEQFF. CDR3 bases: TGTGCCAGTAGAGGATCCGGGTACAATGAGCAGTTCTTC.

The V and J genes are TRBV11-2 and TRBJ2-7, with 10 bases identical to TRBD1. Germline lookup yields CDR1 SGHAT and CDR2 FQNNGV. CDR3 length: 14 residues. With V trimmed by 6 bases and J by 0 bases, 2 bases remained unmatched. CDR3 nucleotide sequence: TGTGCCAGCAGACGGGACAGGGGCTCCTACGAGCAGTACTTC. Protein: CASRRDRGSYEQYF.

J is TRBJ2-3 and V is TRBV9; D is unclear. This CDR3 is 14 amino acids long. Between the trimmed V and J ends, which lost 3 bases and 2 bases, there was a span of 10 bases. CDR1 and CDR2 (germline): SGDLS, YYNGEE. In DNA form, the CDR3 reads TGTGCCAGCAGCGGCTACCAGCCCACAGATACGCAGTATTTT. Its protein is CASSGYQPTDTQYF.

The CDR3 DNA follows: TGTGCCAGCAGCCTAACTACAGGTTTCAATCAGCCCCAGCATTTT. This translates into CASSLTTGFNQPQHF. This chain joins TRBV6-5 and TRBJ1-5, with a possible D match to TRBD1 (5 bases). Germline V gene lookup returns CDR1 MNHEY and CDR2 SVGAGI. The CDR3 is 15 amino acids. Deletions cut 6 bases from V and 3 bases from J, with 15 bases between.

The genes are TRBV7-9 and TRBJ1-1, with no clear D. The V end lost 3 bases, the J end lost 7 bases, and 6 bases lay between the germline ends. This CDR3 has 11 amino acids. Germline CDR1 SEHNR, CDR2 FQNEAQ (reference sequence). CDR3 loop: CASSFSSEAFF. DNA for the CDR3: TGTGCCAGCAGCTTCTCGAGTGAAGCTTTCTTT.

This sequence joins TRBV12-5 and TRBJ2-1, with D tentatively TRBD1 or TRBD2 (5 bases each). Germline CDR1 and CDR2: LGHNT and FRNRAP. V lost 3 bases and J 10 bases, leaving 13 bases between the germline ends. This CDR3 has 13 amino acids. The CDR3 coding sequence is TGTGCTAGTGGTTTACGGGGTCAGGGCGAGCAGTTCTTC. This translates into CASGLRGQGEQFF.

V is TRBV2 and J is TRBJ2-7; the match to TRBD1 covers 7 bases. The CDR3 consists of 15 residues. The V gene end was trimmed by 6 bases and the J gene end by 4 bases; junction bases not matched to a gene: 12. Germline assignment: CDR1 SNHLY and CDR2 FYNNEI. In DNA, the CDR3 is TGTGCCAGCAGCTACGACAGGGAAAGAAGGTACGAGCAGTACTTC. It encodes CASSYDRERRYEQYF.

The V call is TRBV7-9, the J call TRBJ2-1; D is unclear. Per the germline V gene, CDR1 is SEHNR and CDR2 is FQNEAQ (reference sequence). Trimming removed 6 bases at V and 9 bases at J, with 12 bases between. The CDR3 consists of 12 residues. The CDR3 spells CASSFPLSEQFF. DNA for the CDR3: TGTGCCAGCAGTTTCCCATTGAGTGAGCAGTTCTTC.

This rearrangement joins TRBV19 to TRBJ2-2, with D hard to call. This CDR3 spans 15 amino acids. The germline V gene encodes CDR1 LNHDA and CDR2 SQIVND (reference sequence). V lost 0 bases to trimming and J lost 2 bases, with 7 bases between them. CDR3 protein: CASSIDGDNTGELFF. CDR3 nucleotides: TGTGCCAGTAGTATAGATGGGGATAACACCGGGGAGCTGTTTTTT.

The chain employs TRBV7-2 and TRBJ2-2, with 7 bases matching TRBD1. The CDR3 sequence is 15 residues long. The V gene end was trimmed by 4 bases and the J gene end by 6 bases; junction bases not matched to a gene: 8. The V gene's germline CDR1 is SGHTA and CDR2 FQGNSA. CDR3 DNA: TGTGCCAGCAGCTACCGGGACAGAGTTGCCGGGGAGCTGTTTTTT. Translation: CASSYRDRVAGELFF. Full variable domain (remainder filled in from reference TRBV7-2 and TRBJ2-2): GAGVSQSPSNKVTEKGKDVELRCDPISGHTALYWYRQSLGQGLEFLIYFQGNSAPDKSGLPSDRFSAERTGGSVSTLTIQRTQQEDSAVYLCASSYRDRVAGELFFGEGSRLTVL.

The chain couples TRBV5-4 to TRBJ1-1; D not resolved. CDR1 is SGHNT, CDR2 YYREEE, per germline (reference sequence). The CDR3 has 14 residues. Between the trimmed V and J ends, which lost 1 base and 0 bases, there was a span of 7 bases. Here the CDR3 reads CASSLTDMNTEAFF. CDR3 DNA: TGTGCCAGCAGCTTGACAGACATGAACACTGAAGCTTTCTTT. Filled out from reference TRBV5-4 and TRBJ1-1, the complete variable domain reads ETGVTQSPTHLIKTRGQQVTLRCSSQSGHNTVSWYQQALGQGPQFIFQYYREEENGRGNFPPRFSGLQFPNYSSELNVNALELDDSALYLCASSLTDMNTEAFFGQGTRLTVV.

This clone appeared a single time. The chain combines TRBV5-1 with TRBJ1-1, with unresolved D. This CDR3 comprises 13 residues. V lost 0 bases and J lost 4, with 7 bases in between. Germline lookup yields CDR1 SGHRS and CDR2 YFSETQ. Written as DNA, the CDR3 is TGCGCCAGCAGCTTGGCGGTCCCCACTGAAGCTTTCTTT. Protein product: CASSLAVPTEAFF.

The chain is built from TRBV9 and TRBJ2-7; D is possibly TRBD2 (6 bases). CDR3 length: 13 amino acids. Trimming left V 0 bases short and J 8 bases short, with 12 bases between. Germline V gives CDR1 SGDLS, CDR2 YYNGEE. The CDR3, as DNA: TGTGCCAGCAGCGTAGGCGGGGCCGCTCAGCAGTACTTC. Translated, it gives CASSVGGAAQQYF.

The chain couples TRBV7-9 to TRBJ1-1; possibly TRBD1 for D (6 bases). The CDR3 length is 12 residues. Germline V gives CDR1 SEHNR, CDR2 FQNEAQ (reference sequence). The V end was cut by 5 bases, the J end by 8 bases, with 12 bases between. CDR3 DNA sequence: TGTGCCAGCAGCCTGGACAGCCTCGAAGCTTTCTTT. Protein product: CASSLDSLEAFF.

The rearrangement uses TRBV9 and TRBJ2-1; D is tentatively TRBD1 or TRBD2 (5 bases each). Deletions cut 4 bases from V and 8 bases from J, with 16 bases between. This CDR3 is 14 amino acids long. Germline V lookup: CDR1 SGDLS, CDR2 YYNGEE. The CDR3: CASSTPGTADEQFF. The CDR3 DNA reads TGTGCCAGCAGCACACCAGGGACGGCGGATGAGCAGTTCTTC. Full variable domain (outside the CDR3, taken from reference TRBV9 and TRBJ2-1): DSGVTQTPKHLITATGQRVTLRCSPRSGDLSVYWYQQSLDQGLQFLIQYYNGEERAKGNILERFSAQQFPDLHSELNLSSLELGDSALYFCASSTPGTADEQFFGPGTRLTVL.

The chain couples TRBV18 to TRBJ1-2; 11 nucleotides align to TRBD1. The CDR3 is made up of 14 amino acids. Germline trimming cut 2 bases from V and 7 bases from J; bases unmatched to any gene: 3. Germline V gene lookup returns CDR1 KGHSH and CDR2 LQKENI. In nucleotides, the CDR3 is TGTGCCAGCTCACCAGGACAGGGGGCGTTTGGCTACACCTTC. Translating it yields CASSPGQGAFGYTF. The full variable domain, with the rest looked up from reference TRBV18 and TRBJ1-2, is NAGVMQNPRHLVRRRGQEARLRCSPMKGHSHVYWYRQLPEEGLKFMVYLQKENIIDESGMPKERFSAEFPKEGPSILRIQQVVRGDSAAYFCASSPGQGAFGYTFGSGTRLTVV.

This rearrangement joins TRBV19 to TRBJ2-3; D might be TRBD2 (6 bases). The germline V gene encodes CDR1 LNHDA and CDR2 SQIVND (reference sequence). Deletions cut 10 bases from V and 5 bases from J, with 16 bases between. The length of the CDR3 is 13 residues. Here the CDR3 reads CATHGGSKDTQYF. For the CDR3, the DNA is TGTGCCACCCACGGGGGATCAAAAGATACGCAGTATTTT.